This TCR beta chain was sequenced during a study of molecular identifiers for immune sequencing clone quantification. Germline CDR1 and CDR2: MNHEY and SMNVEV (reference sequence). The V end lost 0 bases, the J end lost 0 bases, and 11 bases lay between the germline ends. The CDR3 totals 16 residues. TCRdb fed the PCR reads into MiXCR, producing one record per CDR3 protein. The data hold more than 70,000 distinct CDR3 sequences, with 21% observed a single time. Sequencing was performed on naive CD8+ T cells from blood, with Jurkat cell RNA spiked in. Subset reported: FACS-sorted CD8+CD4-CCR7+CD45RA+ naive T cells. The sequence was collected from a human donor in good health. Some libraries in this study had Jurkat cell RNA spiked in. The chain links TRBV27 to TRBJ1-2, with D unclear. The CDR3 DNA follows: TGTGCCAGCAGTTTATCCGGTGGGGTCCCTAACTATGGCTACACCTTC. This gives the protein CASSLSGGVPNYGYTF.